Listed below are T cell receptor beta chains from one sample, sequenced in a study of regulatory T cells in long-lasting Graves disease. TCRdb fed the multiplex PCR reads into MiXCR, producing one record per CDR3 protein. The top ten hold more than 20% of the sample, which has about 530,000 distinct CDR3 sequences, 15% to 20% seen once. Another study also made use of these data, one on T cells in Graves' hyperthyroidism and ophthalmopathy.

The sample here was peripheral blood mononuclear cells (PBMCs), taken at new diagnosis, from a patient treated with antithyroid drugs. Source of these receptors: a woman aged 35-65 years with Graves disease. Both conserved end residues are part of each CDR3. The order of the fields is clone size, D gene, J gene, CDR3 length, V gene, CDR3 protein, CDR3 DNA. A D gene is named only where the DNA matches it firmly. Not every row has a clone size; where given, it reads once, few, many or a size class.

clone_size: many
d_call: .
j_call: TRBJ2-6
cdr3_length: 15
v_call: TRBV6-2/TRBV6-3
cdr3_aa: CASSPGGSGANVLTF
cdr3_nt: TGTGCCAGCAGCCCTGGGGGCTCTGGGGCCAACGTCCTGACTTTC

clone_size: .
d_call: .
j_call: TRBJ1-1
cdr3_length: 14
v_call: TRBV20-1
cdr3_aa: CSARGTTMNTEAFF
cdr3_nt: TGCAGTGCTAGGGGCACAACTATGAACACTGAAGCTTTCTTT

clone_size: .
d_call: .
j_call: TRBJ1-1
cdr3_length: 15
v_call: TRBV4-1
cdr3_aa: CASSHLKLLNTEAFF
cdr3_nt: TGCGCCAGCAGCCACCTCAAGCTCTTGAACACTGAAGCTTTCTTT

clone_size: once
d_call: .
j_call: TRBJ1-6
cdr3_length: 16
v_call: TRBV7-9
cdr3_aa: CASSLAGDIYNSPLHF
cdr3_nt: TGTGCCAGCAGCTTAGCCGGAGACATCTATAATTCACCCCTCCACTTT

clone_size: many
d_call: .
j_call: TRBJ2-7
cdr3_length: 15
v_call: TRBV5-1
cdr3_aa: CASSLDGVGSYEQYF
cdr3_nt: TGCGCCAGCAGCTTGGATGGGGTGGGCTCCTACGAGCAGTACTTC

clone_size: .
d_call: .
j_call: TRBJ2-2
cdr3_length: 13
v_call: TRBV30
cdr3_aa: CAWTVAPTGELFF
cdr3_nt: TGTGCCTGGACGGTGGCCCCCACCGGGGAGCTGTTTTTT

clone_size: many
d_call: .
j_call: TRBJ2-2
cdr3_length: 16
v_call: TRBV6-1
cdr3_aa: CASSPQWPRGTGELFF
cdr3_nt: TGTGCCAGCAGCCCCCAGTGGCCTCGGGGCACCGGGGAGCTGTTTTTT

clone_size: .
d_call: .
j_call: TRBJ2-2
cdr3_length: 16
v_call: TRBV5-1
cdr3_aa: CASSLAGQRNTGELFF
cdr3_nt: TGCGCCAGCAGCTTGGCCGGACAGCGGAACACCGGGGAGCTGTTTTTT

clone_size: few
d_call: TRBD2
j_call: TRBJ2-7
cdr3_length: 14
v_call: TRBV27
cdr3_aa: CASSSGRAGGEQYF
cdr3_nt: TGTGCCAGCAGTTCGGGACGAGCGGGGGGCGAGCAGTACTTC

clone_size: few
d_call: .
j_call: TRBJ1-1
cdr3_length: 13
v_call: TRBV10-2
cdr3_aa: CASSEGGFTEAFF
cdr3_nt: TGCGCCAGCAGTGAGGGGGGGTTTACTGAAGCTTTCTTT

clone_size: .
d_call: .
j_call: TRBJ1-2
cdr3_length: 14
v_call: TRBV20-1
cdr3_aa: CSASAGPLNYGYTF
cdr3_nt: TGCAGTGCTAGTGCAGGACCTCTGAACTATGGCTACACCTTC

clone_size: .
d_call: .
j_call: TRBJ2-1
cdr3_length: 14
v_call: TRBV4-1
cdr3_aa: CASSQDLKRIKQFF
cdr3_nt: TGTGCCAGCAGCCAAGATCTCAAGAGAATAAAGCAGTTCTTC

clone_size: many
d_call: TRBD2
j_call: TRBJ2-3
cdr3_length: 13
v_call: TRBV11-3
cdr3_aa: CASSRGVTDTQYF
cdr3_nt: TGTGCCAGCAGTCGGGGGGTCACAGATACGCAGTATTTT

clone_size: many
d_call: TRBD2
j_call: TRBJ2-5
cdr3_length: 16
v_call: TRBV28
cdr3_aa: CASSVAGGSTQETQYF
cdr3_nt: TGTGCCAGCAGTGTAGCGGGGGGCTCCACTCAAGAGACCCAGTACTTC

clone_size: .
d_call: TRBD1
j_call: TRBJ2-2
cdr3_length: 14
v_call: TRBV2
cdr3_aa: CASTTGGNTGELFF
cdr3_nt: TGTGCCAGTACAACAGGGGGGAACACCGGGGAGCTGTTTTTT

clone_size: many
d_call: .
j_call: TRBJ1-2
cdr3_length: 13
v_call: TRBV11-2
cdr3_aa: CASSTTANYGYTF
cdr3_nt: TGTGCCAGCAGCACGACAGCTAACTATGGCTACACCTTC

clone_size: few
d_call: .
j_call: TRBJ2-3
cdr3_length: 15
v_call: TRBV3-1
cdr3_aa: CASSQNVMGPGTQYF
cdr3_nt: TGTGCCAGCAGCCAAAATGTTATGGGACCAGGTACGCAGTATTTT

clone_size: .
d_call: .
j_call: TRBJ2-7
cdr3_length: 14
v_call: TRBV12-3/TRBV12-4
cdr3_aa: CASSLGTFPGEQYF
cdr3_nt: TGTGCCAGCAGCCTTGGGACATTCCCCGGCGAGCAGTACTTC

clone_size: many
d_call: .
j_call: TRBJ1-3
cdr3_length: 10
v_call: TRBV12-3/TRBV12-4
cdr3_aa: CASSLNTIYF
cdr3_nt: TGTGCCAGCAGTTTAAACACCATATATTTT

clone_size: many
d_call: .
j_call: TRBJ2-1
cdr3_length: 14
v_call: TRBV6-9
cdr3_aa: CASSYLGLNNEQFF
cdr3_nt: TGTGCCAGCAGTTACTTAGGCTTGAACAATGAGCAGTTCTTC

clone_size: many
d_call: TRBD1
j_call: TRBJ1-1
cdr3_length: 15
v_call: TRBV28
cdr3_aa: CASSPLGQGDTEAFF
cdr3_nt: TGTGCCAGCAGCCCACTGGGGCAGGGGGACACTGAAGCTTTCTTT

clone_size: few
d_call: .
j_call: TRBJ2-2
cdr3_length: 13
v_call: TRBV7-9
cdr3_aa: CASSGGDTGELFF
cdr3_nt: TGTGCCAGCAGCGGGGGAGACACCGGGGAGCTGTTTTTT